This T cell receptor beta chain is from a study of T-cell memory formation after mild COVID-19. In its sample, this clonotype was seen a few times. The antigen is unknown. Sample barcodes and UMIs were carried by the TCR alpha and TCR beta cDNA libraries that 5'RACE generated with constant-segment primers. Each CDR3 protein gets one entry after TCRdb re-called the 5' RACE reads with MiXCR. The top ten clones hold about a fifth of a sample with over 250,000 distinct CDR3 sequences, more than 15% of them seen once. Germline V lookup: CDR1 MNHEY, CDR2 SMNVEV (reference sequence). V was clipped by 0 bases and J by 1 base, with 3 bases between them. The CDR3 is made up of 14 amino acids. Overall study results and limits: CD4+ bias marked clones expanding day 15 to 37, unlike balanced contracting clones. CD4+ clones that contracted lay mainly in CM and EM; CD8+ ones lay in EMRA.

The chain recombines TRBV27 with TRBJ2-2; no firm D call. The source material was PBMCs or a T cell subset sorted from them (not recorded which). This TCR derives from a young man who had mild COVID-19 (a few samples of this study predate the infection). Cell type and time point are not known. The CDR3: CASSLSVNTGELFF. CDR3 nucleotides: TGTGCCAGCAGTTTATCTGTGAACACCGGGGAGCTGTTTTTT.